This record looks at one T cell receptor (beta chain) sequence and its context. Other DNA sequences in this specimen translate into the identical CDR3. The CDR3 has 16 amino acids. Trimming at V came to 3 bases and at J to 2 bases, leaving 6 bases not matched to a gene. Germline V gives CDR1 SGHRS, CDR2 YFSETQ. An approximately 210 ng quantity of DNA, roughly 29,000 T cell genomes, went into the sorted-subset replicate PCRs. TCRdb keeps only in-frame clones here, not all; method: immunoSEQ multiplex PCR. The table has some 2.3 million clones, 93% seen once; the top ten hold under 0.45%. This specimen comes from a study of shared clonotypes between healthy human individuals.

Material: naive CD4+ T cells from PBMCs. Regarding subset: CD45RA+ positively selected. The rearrangement links TRBV5-1 to TRBJ2-3, with TRBD2 identical over 10 bases. This receptor was obtained from a man younger than 35 in good health. Some clones in this sample may be carry-over from other donors' samples. DNA for the CDR3: TGCGCCAGCAGCTATCTAGCGGGAGATCTCACAGATACGCAGTATTTT. This gives the protein CASSYLAGDLTDTQYF.